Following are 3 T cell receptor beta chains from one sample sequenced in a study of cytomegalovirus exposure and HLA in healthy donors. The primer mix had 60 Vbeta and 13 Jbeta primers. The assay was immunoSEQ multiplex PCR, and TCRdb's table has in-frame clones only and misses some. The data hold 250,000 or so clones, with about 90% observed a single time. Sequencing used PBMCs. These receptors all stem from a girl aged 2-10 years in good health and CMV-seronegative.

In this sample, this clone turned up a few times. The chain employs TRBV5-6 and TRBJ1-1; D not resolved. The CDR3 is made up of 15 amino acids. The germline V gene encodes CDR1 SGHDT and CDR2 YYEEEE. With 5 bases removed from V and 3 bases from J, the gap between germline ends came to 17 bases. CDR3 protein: CASRTRTDYDTEAFF. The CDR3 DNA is TGTGCCAGCAGGACCCGGACGGACTACGACACTGAAGCTTTCTTT.

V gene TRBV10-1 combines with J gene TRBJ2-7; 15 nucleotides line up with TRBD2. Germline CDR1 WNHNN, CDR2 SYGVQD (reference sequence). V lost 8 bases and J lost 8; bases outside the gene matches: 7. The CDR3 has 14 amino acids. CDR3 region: CASDPGLAGGQQYF. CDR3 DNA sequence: TGCGCCAGCGATCCGGGACTAGCGGGGGGCCAGCAGTACTTC.

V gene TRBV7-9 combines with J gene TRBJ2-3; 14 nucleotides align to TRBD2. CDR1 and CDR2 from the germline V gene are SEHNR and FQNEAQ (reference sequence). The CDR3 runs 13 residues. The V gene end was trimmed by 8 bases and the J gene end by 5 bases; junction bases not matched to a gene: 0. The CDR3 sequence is CASGLAGGDTQYF. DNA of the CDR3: TGTGCCAGCGGACTAGCGGGAGGAGATACGCAGTATTTT.